This TCR beta chain was sequenced in a study of blood T cell repertoires in COVID-19. The overall study: There were acute and convalescent COVID-19 samples, and they came from the United States, Italy and Spain.

The CDR3 extends over 15 amino acids. V shed 0 bases and J shed 2 bases, with 12 bases lying between them. CDR1 and CDR2 (germline): SGHRS, YFSETQ. Clones were read by immunoSEQ multiplex PCR, and TCRdb kept only the in-frame ones, dropping some. The sample includes about 220,000 clones, 80% of them seen just once. J is TRBJ2-7 and V is TRBV5-1, with D possibly being TRBD1 (7 bases). This clonotype was obtained from a woman in her 70s with acute or convalescent COVID-19. The sequenced material came from peripheral blood. Written as DNA, the CDR3 is TGCGCCAGCAGCTTGGTTTCAGGGGGGACCTACGAGCAGTACTTC. This encodes CASSLVSGGTYEQYF. The full variable domain, rest sourced from reference TRBV5-1 and TRBJ2-7, is KAGVTQTPRYLIKTRGQQVTLSCSPISGHRSVSWYQQTPGQGLQFLFEYFSETQRNKGNFPGRFSGRQFSNSRSEMNVSTLELGDSALYLCASSLVSGGTYEQYFGPGTRLTVT.